This T cell receptor (beta chain) was documented in a study of blood T cell repertoires in COVID-19 (dated by TCRdb to about 2020). For the wider study: The collaborator samples originated in the United States, Italy and Spain and spanned the acute and convalescent phases of COVID-19. The material from the prospective study consisted of cDNA or gDNA derived from T cells, B-cell-depleted T cells, or PBMCs. Subjects who had been exposed to COVID-19, were actively infected with it, or had recovered from it provided the deeply sampled blood TCRbeta repertoires that made up the dataset. The repertoires were made available in a free public database intended to serve as a resource for research on the immune response to SARS-CoV-2. Samples were obtained from the ongoing ImmuneRACE study (first 160 participants) and from roughly 1,300 subjects provided by 6 global collaborators. A de-identified subject ID, COVID-19 status, age in years and sex were almost always included in the sample metadata. Where available, HLA class I and class II types were taken from metadata supplied by the sample provider and were not determined by assay-based typing.

Enrolling through a virtual design, the prospective study's participants ranged in age from about 18 to 100 years and lived across roughly 23 United States geographic areas. To assign participants to cohorts, the prospective study relied on clinical history that participants themselves reported in a screening survey and a study questionnaire. In the prospective study, mobile phlebotomists collected whole blood, serum and a nasopharyngeal or oropharyngeal swab from each participant. Additional blood draws and questionnaires over an approximately 2-month period could optionally be provided by prospective study participants. Before DNA extraction, blood samples from the prospective study were shipped at room temperature or frozen. TCRbeta CDR3 regions were amplified from genomic DNA by means of the immunoSEQ Assay, a bias-controlled multiplex PCR. In the authors' own workflow: Within the assay, amplification of reference gene primers was used to estimate how many nucleated cells each sample contained. To quantify the absolute abundance of each unique TCRbeta CDR3 rearrangement, sequence reads were collapsed and filtered. Productive Simpson clonality was computed per sample as the square root of Simpson's diversity index over productive rearrangements. Imported from immuneACCESS, the table was reduced by TCRdb to in-frame sequences with V and J called. These copies leave out some clones; in studies compared against another copy, an unresolved V gene accounts for under half, and the cause of the remainder is not known. The DNA was the basis for D and trimming; V, J and clone size are from that table. This sample is represented by around 450,000 clones; 70% to 90% of them were singletons. Around 1.8% of the sample comes from the top ten.

Germline trimming amounts to 1 base on V and 6 bases on J, with 7 as the count of junction bases outside the gene matches. Via the germline V gene, CDR1 is SQVTM and CDR2 ANQGSEA. The CDR3 measures 14 amino acids from cysteine to phenylalanine. Only the CDR3 region is kept as DNA, spanning 42 bases read in frame from base 1. The paper's findings and limits, for the study overall: The amount of clinical and demographic metadata varied by source and participant and was provided uncurated.

Regarding this clone: There is no known antigen for this receptor. No quality values exist for individual bases; no much larger clone is one base distant.

Here the chain combines TRBV29-1 and TRBJ2-7; TRBD1 matches 9 bases in the middle. Material: PBMCs or T cells enriched from blood (not recorded which). The source of this sequence is a woman aged 18-35 years with acute COVID-19. The CDR3 protein sequence reads: CSVEGGTGRSEQYF. The nucleotides are TGCAGCGTTGAAGGGGGGACAGGGCGCTCCGAGCAGTACTTC.